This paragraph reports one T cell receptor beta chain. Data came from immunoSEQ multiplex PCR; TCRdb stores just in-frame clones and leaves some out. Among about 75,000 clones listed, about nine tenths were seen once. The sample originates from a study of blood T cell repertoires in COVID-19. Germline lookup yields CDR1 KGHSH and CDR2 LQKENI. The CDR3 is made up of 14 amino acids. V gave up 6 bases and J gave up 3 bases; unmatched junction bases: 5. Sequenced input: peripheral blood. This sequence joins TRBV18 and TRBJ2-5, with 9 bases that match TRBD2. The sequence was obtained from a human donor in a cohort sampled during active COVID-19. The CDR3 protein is CASSPRGGEETQYF. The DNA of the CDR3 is TGTGCCAGCTCTCCGCGGGGGGGAGAAGAGACCCAGTACTTC.